Below are 10 T cell receptor beta chains sequenced from a single sample in a study of shared clonotypes between healthy human individuals (TCRdb year 2020). For the CD8 naive samples, CD45RO-negative cells were positively selected for CCR7, yielding a CD45RA+CCR7+ population from which TemRA cells were excluded. Libraries were built with the immunoSEQ multiplex PCR assay. The table was pulled from immuneACCESS by TCRdb, which kept in-frame rearrangements only. Such tables lose some clones; where checked, under half of the loss comes from unresolved V genes, and the rest has no known cause. The sample table shows roughly 2.1 million clones, and just over 90% are seen once. The ten largest clones take up more than 1.5% of the sample. The specimen was naive CD8+ T cells from PBMCs. Sample cell subset or site, as interpreted from the label and publication: CD45RA+CCR7+. The receptor source for this set is a man between 18 and 29 years old in good health. Some clones in this sample may be carry-over from other donors' samples.

CDR3 nucleotides: TGTGCCAGCAGCGTAGGTATCCGGGCAGATACGCAGTATTTT. Protein product: CASSVGIRADTQYF. This chain connects TRBV9 to TRBJ2-3; D call uncertain. The germline CDR1 and CDR2 sequences are SGDLS and YYNGEE. The V end was cut by 0 bases, the J end by 4 bases, with 9 bases between. This CDR3 contains 14 residues.

The rearrangement links TRBV29-1 to TRBJ2-5; D perhaps matches TRBD2 (6 bases). With 5 bases removed from V and 5 bases from J, the gap between germline ends came to 24 bases. The CDR3 has 16 residues. Germline CDR1 reads SQVTM; CDR2 reads ANQGSEA. The CDR3 coding sequence is TGCAGCGTTCTATGGTCTTCCGGGACTTTCCACGAGACCCAGTACTTC. Protein: CSVLWSSGTFHETQYF.

The CDR3: CASSYVLALRAGELFF. The DNA of the CDR3 is TGTGCCAGCAGTTACGTCCTAGCCCTAAGGGCCGGGGAGCTGTTTTTT. V usage is TRBV6-5 and J usage is TRBJ2-2, with D perhaps matching TRBD2 (5 bases). This CDR3 is 16 amino acids long. The germline gives CDR1 MNHEY, CDR2 SVGAGI. Trimming removed 2 bases from V and 6 bases from J, with 16 bases in between.

The chain recombines TRBV30 with TRBJ2-5; possibly TRBD1 for D (5 bases). Near its end, the DNA agrees better with TRBJ2-7, so the J call may be wrong. Germline V lookup: CDR1 GTSNPN, CDR2 SVGIG (reference sequence). This CDR3 spans 13 amino acids. Here the CDR3 reads CAWMGHHSYEQYF. DNA for the CDR3: TGTGCCTGGATGGGGCACCACTCCTACGAGCAGTACTTC.

This chain uses TRBV27 with TRBJ2-7, with TRBD1 matching over 7 bases. Germline CDR1 MNHEY, CDR2 SMNVEV (reference sequence). This CDR3 region has 13 residues. V was clipped by 3 bases and J by 6 bases; unmatched bases: 5. The CDR3 nucleotides read TGTGCCAGCAGTTTCCGACAGGGCGCCGAGCAGTACTTC. The encoded protein is CASSFRQGAEQYF.

V and J are TRBV27 and TRBJ2-1, with D maybe TRBD2 (6 bases). Trimming pared 8 bases from V and 5 bases from J, leaving 19 bases between. The CDR3 length is 15 residues. CDR1 MNHEY and CDR2 SMNVEV come from the germline V gene (reference sequence). CDR3 region: CASCVGGDYNNEQFF. CDR3 bases: TGTGCCAGCTGTGTAGGAGGGGATTACAACAATGAGCAGTTCTTC.

This chain connects TRBV28 to TRBJ1-2; 10 nucleotides line up with TRBD1. The CDR3 spans 14 residues. V lost 2 bases and J lost 7; bases outside the gene matches: 4. From germline, CDR1 is MDHEN and CDR2 SYDVKM. In DNA form, the CDR3 reads TGTGCCAGCAGTTTAGCTGGGACAGGGGCTGGCTACACCTTC. This sequence encodes CASSLAGTGAGYTF.

This clone appeared a single time. Other DNA sequences of this sample code for an identical CDR3. V gene TRBV6-5 combines with J gene TRBJ2-7; 7 nucleotides align to TRBD1. CDR1 is MNHEY and CDR2 is SVGAGI in the germline V gene. The CDR3 is made up of 15 amino acids. Germline trimming cut 0 bases from V and 2 bases from J; bases unmatched to any gene: 4. CDR3 residues: CASSYSRQGAYEQYF. As DNA, the CDR3 is TGTGCCAGCAGTTACTCCCGACAGGGTGCCTACGAGCAGTACTTC.

The chain recombines TRBV27 with TRBJ2-1; 12 bases are a match to TRBD2. Germline CDR1 reads MNHEY; CDR2 reads SMNVEV (reference sequence). The CDR3 loop spans 15 amino acids. Trimming took 8 bases from V and 5 from J; bases not matched to a gene: 7. CDR3 sequence reads: CASSTRTSGNNEQFF. In nucleotides, the CDR3 is TGTGCCAGCTCTACGCGGACTAGCGGGAACAATGAGCAGTTCTTC.

This clone was counted a single time. V is TRBV6-5 and J is TRBJ2-7, with TRBD1 matching 9 bases. The CDR3 totals 15 residues. Per germline, CDR1 MNHEY and CDR2 SVGAGI. V lost 4 bases, J lost 4 bases, and 8 bases stayed unmatched. The CDR3 nucleotides read TGTGCCAGCAGTTCCCTCCCCGGGACAGGGTACGAGCAGTACTTC. This translates into CASSSLPGTGYEQYF.